The entry that follows covers one T cell receptor beta chain sequence. Its binding antigen is unknown. Base qualities are not at hand, and no much larger clone is one base apart. From cysteine to phenylalanine, the CDR3 is 14 amino acids long. Only the CDR3 part of the read is kept: 42 bases, read in frame from the first base. From the germline V gene, CDR1 is SNHLY and CDR2 is FYNNEI. V and J are trimmed by 5 bases and 8 bases, and the gene matches miss 6 bases of the junction. Sequencing relied on an Illumina HiSeq 2500. TCR beta libraries were prepared by quantitative 5'-RACE with molecular barcodes. The published analysis was carried out like this. Disease-linked TCR variants were identified with a new computational method built on a probabilistic model of VDJ rearrangement. The public reads were quality trimmed at Q25 with fastp and then assembled into clones with MiXCR by TCRdb, keeping productive beta chains. Each CDR3 protein gets just one entry, which takes the most common genes and DNA from the rows behind it. The V and J calls were not made by the authors but by TCRdb's processing. The sample includes more than 150,000 distinct CDR3 sequences, with 9.5% to 13% observed a single time. Jointly, the top ten make up almost 30% of the sample.

This entry is derived from a study of CD8 T cells in ankylosing spondylitis (dated by TCRdb to between 2016 and 2019). Study-level background: T cell receptor beta repertoires were profiled in healthy donors and ankylosing spondylitis patients so that disease-linked TCR variants could be found. Peripheral blood was sampled, and synovial fluid was additionally collected from ankylosing spondylitis patients. The full study cohort comprised 20 to 30 ankylosing spondylitis patients and approximately 100 healthy donors. What the research found in general, with its limitations: A TCR beta motif made up of several highly homologous amino acid variants appeared to be characteristic of blood from ankylosing spondylitis patients. A CD8+ phenotype was shown by the disease-linked clones, which were found at relatively low frequencies in peripheral blood. Some of the motif variants had been reported before in the synovial fluid and blood of reactive arthritis patients, a finding that suggests common disease-initiation mechanisms. According to the report, matched synovial fluid samples from ankylosing spondylitis patients were significantly enriched for the disease-linked clones.

The source of this sequence is a male donor with ankylosing spondylitis or in good health (not recorded which). This chain is built from TRBV2 and TRBJ2-1; TRBD2 fits 10 bases in the junction. The sequencing sample was made of blood, either unsorted or a sorted T cell fraction (not recorded which). Here is the DNA: TGTGCCAGCAGTCGTGAGCGGGAGGGCGATGAGCAGTTCTTC. Translated, this gives CASSREREGDEQFF.